This T cell receptor (beta chain) was observed in a study of PD-1 blockade in classical Hodgkin lymphoma. Produced via immunoSEQ multiplex PCR; TCRdb's table is partial and in-frame only. The table lists approximately 70,000 clones, approximately 93% of them singletons. Time point: newly diagnosed, previously untreated cHL patient sample. The study's findings and limits: Undefined causes, possibly disease activity or prior therapy, underlie the repertoire differences.

V gave up 0 bases and J gave up 7 bases, with 10 bases separating them. CDR1 is SGHNT, CDR2 YENEEA, per germline. This CDR3 spans 13 amino acids. Turning to this clone: Its antigen is undetermined.

The source material was peripheral blood mononuclear cells (PBMCs). This chain joins TRBV11-3 and TRBJ2-7; no firm D call. This receptor was taken from a human donor with classical Hodgkin lymphoma. The CDR3 DNA reads as TGTGCCAGCAGCTTAGATCCGTTGGGGGAGCAGTACTTC. Translation gives CASSLDPLGEQYF.